The next 6 T cell receptor beta chains were all read from a single sample in a study of early T cells in non-severe SARS-CoV-2 infection. TCRdb called the 5' RACE reads again in MiXCR, with one record for every CDR3 protein. The table has tens of thousands of distinct CDR3 sequences, about 5.7% seen once; the top ten hold roughly 5.7%. The sequenced material came from whole blood. These receptors all come from an adult who was a healthcare worker with PCR-confirmed SARS-CoV-2 infection or an uninfected control (not recorded which).

This clonotype was seen at least ten times. The V call is TRBV7-2, the J call TRBJ1-1; TRBD1 matches 8 bases. Germline V gene data show CDR1 as SGHTA and CDR2 as FQGNSA. Trimming took 0 bases from V and 4 from J; bases not matched to a gene: 7. This CDR3 is built from 16 residues. CDR3 amino acids: CASSLAAWTGSTEAFF. The CDR3 coding sequence is TGTGCCAGCAGCTTAGCCGCCTGGACAGGGAGCACTGAAGCTTTCTTT.

This clonotype was found many times. This rearrangement joins TRBV9 to TRBJ2-7, with D hard to call. Germline CDR1 is SGDLS and CDR2 is YYNGEE. V shed 4 bases and J shed 2 bases, with 7 bases lying between them. This CDR3 contains 12 residues. CDR3 protein: CASSPSAYEQYF. The CDR3 DNA reads as TGTGCCAGCAGCCCTTCGGCCTACGAGCAGTACTTC. The whole variable domain, remainder taken from reference TRBV9 and TRBJ2-7, is DSGVTQTPKHLITATGQRVTLRCSPRSGDLSVYWYQQSLDQGLQFLIQYYNGEERAKGNILERFSAQQFPDLHSELNLSSLELGDSALYFCASSPSAYEQYFGPGTRLTVT.

This clonotype appeared many times. The chain links TRBV6-6 to TRBJ1-2, with TRBD1 matching 9 bases. This CDR3 is 14 amino acids long. CDR1 MNHNY and CDR2 SVGAGI come from the germline V gene (reference sequence). V shed 0 bases, J shed 8 bases, and the junction held 4 bases outside the gene matches. The CDR3 coding sequence is TGTGCCAGCAGTTACTCCCGACAGGGGGACGGCTACACCTTC. Its protein product is CASSYSRQGDGYTF.

This clonotype has a handful of counts. The chain combines TRBV20-1 with TRBJ2-2; 8 bases line up with TRBD2. V was pared by 6 bases and J by 6 bases, with 6 bases of the junction left unmatched. CDR3 length: 13 residues. Germline V gene lookup returns CDR1 DFQATT and CDR2 SNEGSKA (reference sequence). The CDR3 region has the DNA TGCAGTGCCCCGGGACTAGGGCCCGGGGAGCTGTTTTTT. Translation gives CSAPGLGPGELFF.

This clonotype was picked up many times. The V call is TRBV5-1, the J call TRBJ2-1; 7 positions agree with TRBD1. The CDR3 totals 14 residues. J gave up 2 bases and V 4 bases, and 3 bases lay outside the gene matches. Germline CDR1 and CDR2: SGHRS and YFSETQ. CDR3 loop: CASSDRAPYNEQFF. CDR3 in DNA: TGCGCCAGCAGCGACAGGGCCCCCTACAATGAGCAGTTCTTC.

Ten or more counts support this clonotype. V gene TRBV11-2 combines with J gene TRBJ2-1; D possibly corresponds to TRBD2 (6 bases). The V gene lost 5 bases and the J gene lost 4 bases, with 15 bases spanning the gap. This CDR3 is 15 amino acids long. CDR1 and CDR2 (germline): SGHAT, FQNNGV. The CDR3 sequence: CASSLRLEPYNEQFF. CDR3 bases: TGTGCCAGCAGCCTCCGACTAGAACCATACAATGAGCAGTTCTTC.